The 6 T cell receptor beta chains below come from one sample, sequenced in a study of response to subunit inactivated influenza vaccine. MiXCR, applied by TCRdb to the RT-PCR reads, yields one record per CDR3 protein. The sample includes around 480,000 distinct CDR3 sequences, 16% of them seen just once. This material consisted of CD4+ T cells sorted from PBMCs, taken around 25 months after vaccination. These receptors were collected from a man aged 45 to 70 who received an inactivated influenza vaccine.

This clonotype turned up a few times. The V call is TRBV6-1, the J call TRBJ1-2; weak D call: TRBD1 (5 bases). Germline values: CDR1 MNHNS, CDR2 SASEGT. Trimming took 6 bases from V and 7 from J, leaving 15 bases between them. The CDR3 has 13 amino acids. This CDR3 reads CASRSGLDSGYTF. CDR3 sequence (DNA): TGTGCCAGCAGAAGCGGCCTAGACAGTGGCTACACCTTC.

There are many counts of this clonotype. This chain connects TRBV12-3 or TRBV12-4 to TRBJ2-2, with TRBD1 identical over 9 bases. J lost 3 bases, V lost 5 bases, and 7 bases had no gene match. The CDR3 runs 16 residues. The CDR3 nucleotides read TGTGCCAGCAGTCTAAAGGGACAGGGTGACACCGGGGAGCTGTTTTTT. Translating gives CASSLKGQGDTGELFF.

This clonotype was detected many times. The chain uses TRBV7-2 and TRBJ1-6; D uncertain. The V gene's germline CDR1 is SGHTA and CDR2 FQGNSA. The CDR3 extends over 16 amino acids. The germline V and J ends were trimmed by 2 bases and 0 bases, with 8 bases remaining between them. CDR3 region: CASSLSHSSYNSPLHF. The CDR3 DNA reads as TGTGCCAGCAGCTTATCTCACAGCTCCTATAATTCACCCCTCCACTTT.

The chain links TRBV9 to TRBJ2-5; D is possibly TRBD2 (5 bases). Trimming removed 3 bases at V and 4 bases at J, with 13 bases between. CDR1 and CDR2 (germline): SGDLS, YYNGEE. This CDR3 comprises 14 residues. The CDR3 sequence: CASSADWAGETQYF. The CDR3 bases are TGTGCCAGCAGCGCGGACTGGGCCGGAGAGACCCAGTACTTC.

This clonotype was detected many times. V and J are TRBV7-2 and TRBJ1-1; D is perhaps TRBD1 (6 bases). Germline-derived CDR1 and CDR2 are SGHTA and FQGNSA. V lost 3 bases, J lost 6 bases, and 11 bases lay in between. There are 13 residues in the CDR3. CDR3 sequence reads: CASSFGTRAEAFF. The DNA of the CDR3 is TGTGCCAGCAGCTTCGGGACAAGGGCTGAAGCTTTCTTT.

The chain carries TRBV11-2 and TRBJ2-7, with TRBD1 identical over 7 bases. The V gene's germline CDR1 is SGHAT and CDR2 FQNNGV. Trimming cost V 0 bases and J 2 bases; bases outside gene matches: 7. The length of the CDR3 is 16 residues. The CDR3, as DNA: TGTGCCAGCAGCTTAGATGAGACAGGGACGACCTACGAGCAGTACTTC. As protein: CASSLDETGTTYEQYF.